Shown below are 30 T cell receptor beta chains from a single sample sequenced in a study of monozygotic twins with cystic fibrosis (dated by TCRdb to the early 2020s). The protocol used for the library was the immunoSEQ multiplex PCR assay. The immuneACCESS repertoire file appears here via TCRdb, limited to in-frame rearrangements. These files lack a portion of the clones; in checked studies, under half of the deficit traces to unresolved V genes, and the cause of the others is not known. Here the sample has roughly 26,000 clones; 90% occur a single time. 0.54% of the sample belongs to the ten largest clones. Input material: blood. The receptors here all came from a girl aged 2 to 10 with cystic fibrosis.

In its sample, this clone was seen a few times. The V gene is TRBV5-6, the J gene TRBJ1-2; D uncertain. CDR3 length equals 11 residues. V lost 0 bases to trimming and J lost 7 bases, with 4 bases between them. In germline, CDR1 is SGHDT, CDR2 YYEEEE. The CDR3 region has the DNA TGTGCCAGCAGCTTGGGCGGTGGCTACACCTTC. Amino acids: CASSLGGGYTF.

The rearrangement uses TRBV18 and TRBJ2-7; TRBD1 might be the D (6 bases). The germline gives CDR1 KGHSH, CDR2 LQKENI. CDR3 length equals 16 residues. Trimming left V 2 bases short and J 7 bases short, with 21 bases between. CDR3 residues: CASSPGRGTPRGEQYF. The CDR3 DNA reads TGTGCCAGCTCACCAGGCAGGGGCACCCCCCGAGGAGAGCAGTACTTC.

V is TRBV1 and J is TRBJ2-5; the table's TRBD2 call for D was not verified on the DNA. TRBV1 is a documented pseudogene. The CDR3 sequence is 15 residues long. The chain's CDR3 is CTSSQVWPAGETQYF. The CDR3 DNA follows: TGCACCAGCAGCCAAGTTTGGCCGGCCGGGGAGACCCAGTACTTC.

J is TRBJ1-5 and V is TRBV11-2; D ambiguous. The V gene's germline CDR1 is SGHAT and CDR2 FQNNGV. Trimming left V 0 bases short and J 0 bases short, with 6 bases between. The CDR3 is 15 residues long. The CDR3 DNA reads TGTGCCAGCAGCTTAGAGACTTATAGCAATCAGCCCCAGCATTTT. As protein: CASSLETYSNQPQHF.

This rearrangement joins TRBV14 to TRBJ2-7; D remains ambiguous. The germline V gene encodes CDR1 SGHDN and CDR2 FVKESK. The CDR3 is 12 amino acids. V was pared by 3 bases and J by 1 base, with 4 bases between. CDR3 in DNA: TGTGCCAGCAGCCATCTTTCCTACGAGCAGTACTTC. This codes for CASSHLSYEQYF.

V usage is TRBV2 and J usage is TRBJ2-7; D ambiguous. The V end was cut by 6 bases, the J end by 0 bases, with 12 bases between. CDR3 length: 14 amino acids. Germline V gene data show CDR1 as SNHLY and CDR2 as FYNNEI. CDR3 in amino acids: CASSERLSSYEQYF. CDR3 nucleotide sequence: TGTGCCAGCAGCGAGAGGTTAAGCTCCTACGAGCAGTACTTC. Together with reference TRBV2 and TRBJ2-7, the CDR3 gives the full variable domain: EPEVTQTPSHQVTQMGQEVILRCVPISNHLYFYWYRQILGQKVEFLVSFYNNEISEKSEIFDDQFSVERPDGSNFTLKIRSTKLEDSAMYFCASSERLSSYEQYFGPGTRLTVT.

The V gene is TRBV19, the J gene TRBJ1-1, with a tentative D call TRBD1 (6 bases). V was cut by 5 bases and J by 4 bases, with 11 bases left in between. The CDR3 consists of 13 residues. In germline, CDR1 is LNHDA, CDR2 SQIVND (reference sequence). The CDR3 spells CASSSGVTTEAFF. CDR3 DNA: TGTGCCAGTAGTTCAGGGGTGACCACTGAAGCTTTCTTT.

The CDR3 is CASSELGQNQPQHF. The CDR3 DNA follows: TGTGCCAGCAGTGAACTCGGCCAAAATCAGCCCCAGCATTTT. The chain joins TRBV2 to TRBJ1-5; D remains ambiguous. The CDR3 is 14 residues long. Trimming left V 2 bases short and J 4 bases short, with 9 bases between. Germline V lookup: CDR1 SNHLY, CDR2 FYNNEI.

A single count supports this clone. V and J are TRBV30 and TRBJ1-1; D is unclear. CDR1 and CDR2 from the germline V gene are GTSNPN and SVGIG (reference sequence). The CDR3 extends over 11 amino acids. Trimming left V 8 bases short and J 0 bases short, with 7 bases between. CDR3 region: CAVGMNTEAFF. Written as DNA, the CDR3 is TGTGCCGTCGGGATGAACACTGAAGCTTTCTTT.

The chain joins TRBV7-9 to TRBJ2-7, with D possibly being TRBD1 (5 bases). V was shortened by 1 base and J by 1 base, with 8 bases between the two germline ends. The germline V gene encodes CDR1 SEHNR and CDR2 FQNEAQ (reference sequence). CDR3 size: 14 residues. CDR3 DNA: TGTGCCAGCAGCTTAGGGGGCCCTTCCTACGAGCAGTACTTC. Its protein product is CASSLGGPSYEQYF.

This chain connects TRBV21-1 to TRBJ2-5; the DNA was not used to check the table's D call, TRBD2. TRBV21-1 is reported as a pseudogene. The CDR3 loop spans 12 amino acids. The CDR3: CASNPCGETQYF. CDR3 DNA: TGTGCCAGCAACCCATGCGGGGAGACCCAGTACTTC.

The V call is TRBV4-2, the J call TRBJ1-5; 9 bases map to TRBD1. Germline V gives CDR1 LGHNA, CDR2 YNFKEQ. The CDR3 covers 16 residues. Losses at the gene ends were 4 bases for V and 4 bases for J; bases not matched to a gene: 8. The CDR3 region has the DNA TGTGCCAGCAGCCCCCCAGGGACAGGGAGGAATCAGCCCCAGCATTTT. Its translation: CASSPPGTGRNQPQHF.

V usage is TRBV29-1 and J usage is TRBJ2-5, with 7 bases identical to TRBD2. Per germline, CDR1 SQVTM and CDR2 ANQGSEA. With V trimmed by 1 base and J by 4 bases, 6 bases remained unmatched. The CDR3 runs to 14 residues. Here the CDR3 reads CSVEAGGVGETQYF. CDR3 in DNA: TGCAGCGTTGAAGCGGGGGGAGTTGGAGAGACCCAGTACTTC.

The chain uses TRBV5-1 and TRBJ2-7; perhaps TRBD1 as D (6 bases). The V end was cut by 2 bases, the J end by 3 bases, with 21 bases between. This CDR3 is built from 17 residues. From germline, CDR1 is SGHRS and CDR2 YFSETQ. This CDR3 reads CASSFGVNRDNIYEQYF. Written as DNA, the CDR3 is TGCGCCAGCAGCTTCGGTGTAAACAGGGACAACATCTACGAGCAGTACTTC.

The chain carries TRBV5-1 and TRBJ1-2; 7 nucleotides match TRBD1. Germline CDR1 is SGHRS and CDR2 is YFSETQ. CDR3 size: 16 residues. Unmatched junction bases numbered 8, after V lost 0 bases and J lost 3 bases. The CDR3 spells CASSLVGSGGHYGYTF. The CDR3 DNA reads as TGCGCCAGCAGCTTGGTGGGGTCAGGGGGTCACTATGGCTACACCTTC.

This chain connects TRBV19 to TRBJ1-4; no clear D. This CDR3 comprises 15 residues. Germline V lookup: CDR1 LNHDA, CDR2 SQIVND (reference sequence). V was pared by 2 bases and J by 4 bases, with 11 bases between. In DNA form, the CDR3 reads TGTGCCAGTAGTATATCTCGAGGATTTAATGAAAAACTGTTTTTT. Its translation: CASSISRGFNEKLFF.

As DNA, the CDR3 is TGTGCCTGGAGTGCGACCAGAACATCAGGTGGGGGCTATAATTCACCCCTCCACTTT. This encodes CAWSATRTSGGGYNSPLHF. The chain uses TRBV30 and TRBJ1-6, with D possibly matching TRBD1 (5 bases). The CDR3 is 19 amino acids. Trimming took off 1 base at V and 3 bases at J, with 22 bases between the two ends. Germline-derived CDR1 and CDR2 are GTSNPN and SVGIG (reference sequence).

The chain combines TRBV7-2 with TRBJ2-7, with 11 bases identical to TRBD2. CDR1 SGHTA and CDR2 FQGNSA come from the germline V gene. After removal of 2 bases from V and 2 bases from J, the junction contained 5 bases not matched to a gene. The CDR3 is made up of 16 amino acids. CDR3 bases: TGTGCCAGCAGCTTAAGACGACTAGCGGGGACCTACGAGCAGTACTTC. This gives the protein CASSLRRLAGTYEQYF.

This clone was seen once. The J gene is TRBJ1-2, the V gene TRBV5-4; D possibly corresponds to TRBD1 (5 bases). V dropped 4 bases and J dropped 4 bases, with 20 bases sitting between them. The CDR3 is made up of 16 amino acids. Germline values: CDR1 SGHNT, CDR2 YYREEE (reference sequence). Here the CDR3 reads CASSKTEPSGVYGYTF. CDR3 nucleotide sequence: TGTGCCAGCAGCAAGACAGAGCCCTCCGGAGTCTATGGCTACACCTTC.

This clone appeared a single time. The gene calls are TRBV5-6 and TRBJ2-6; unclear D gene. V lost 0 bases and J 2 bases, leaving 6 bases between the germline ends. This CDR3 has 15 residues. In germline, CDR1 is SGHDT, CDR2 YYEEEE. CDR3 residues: CASSLVSPGANVLTF. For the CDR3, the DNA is TGTGCCAGCAGCTTGGTTAGTCCTGGGGCCAACGTCCTGACTTTC. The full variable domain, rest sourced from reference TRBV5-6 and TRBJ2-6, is DAGVTQSPTHLIKTRGQQVTLRCSPKSGHDTVSWYQQALGQGPQFIFQYYEEEERQRGNFPDRFSGHQFPNYSSELNVNALLLGDSALYLCASSLVSPGANVLTFGAGSRLTVL.

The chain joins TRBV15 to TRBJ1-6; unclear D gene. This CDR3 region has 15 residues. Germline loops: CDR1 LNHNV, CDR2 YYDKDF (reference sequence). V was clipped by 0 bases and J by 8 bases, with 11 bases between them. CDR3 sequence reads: CATSRDLGNDSPLHF. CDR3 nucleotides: TGTGCCACCAGCAGAGATCTGGGTAACGATTCACCCCTCCACTTT.

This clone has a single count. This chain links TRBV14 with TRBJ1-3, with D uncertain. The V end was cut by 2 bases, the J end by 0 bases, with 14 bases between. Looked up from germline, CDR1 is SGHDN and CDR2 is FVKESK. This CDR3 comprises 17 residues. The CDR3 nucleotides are TGTGCCAGCAGCCAATTCCGGGCCCTAAGCTCTGGAAACACCATATATTTT. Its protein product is CASSQFRALSSGNTIYF.

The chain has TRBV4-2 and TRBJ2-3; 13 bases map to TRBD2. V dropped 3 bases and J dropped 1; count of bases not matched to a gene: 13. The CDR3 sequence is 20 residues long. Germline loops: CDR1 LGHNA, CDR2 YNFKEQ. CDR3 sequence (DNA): TGTGCCAGCAGCCAGAGCATTCCCACTAGCGGGGGGGGGCGCACAGATACGCAGTATTTT. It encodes CASSQSIPTSGGGRTDTQYF.

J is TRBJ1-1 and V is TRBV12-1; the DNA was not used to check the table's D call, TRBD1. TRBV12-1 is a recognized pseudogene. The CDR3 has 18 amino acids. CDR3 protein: CASSFAQGEEGWATEAFF. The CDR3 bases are TGTGCCAGCAGCTTTGCTCAGGGGGAGGAAGGGTGGGCGACTGAAGCTTTCTTT.

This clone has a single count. The DNA of the CDR3 is TGCGCCAGCAGCATTAGCGGGGTACAAGAGACCCAGTACTTC. This codes for CASSISGVQETQYF. The chain has TRBV5-1 and TRBJ2-5, with 8 positions matching TRBD2. The CDR3 length is 14 residues. Germline trimming cut 4 bases from V and 2 bases from J; bases unmatched to any gene: 4. Germline-derived CDR1 and CDR2 are SGHRS and YFSETQ.

CDR3: CASSPLGTSGVTDTQYF. As DNA, the CDR3 is TGTGCCAGCTCCCCTCTTGGGACTAGCGGGGTAACAGATACGCAGTATTTT. The V call is TRBV18, the J call TRBJ2-3; 13 bases line up with TRBD2. The CDR3 consists of 17 residues. Trimming took 6 bases from V and 3 from J; bases not matched to a gene: 9. CDR1 and CDR2 from the germline V gene are KGHSH and LQKENI.

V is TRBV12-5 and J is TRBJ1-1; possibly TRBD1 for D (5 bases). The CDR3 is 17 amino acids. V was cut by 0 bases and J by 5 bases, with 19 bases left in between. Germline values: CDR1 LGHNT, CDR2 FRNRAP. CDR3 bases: TGTGCTAGTGGTTTGGTAATAGGGACCGCCGGAGGGACTGAAGCTTTCTTT. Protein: CASGLVIGTAGGTEAFF.

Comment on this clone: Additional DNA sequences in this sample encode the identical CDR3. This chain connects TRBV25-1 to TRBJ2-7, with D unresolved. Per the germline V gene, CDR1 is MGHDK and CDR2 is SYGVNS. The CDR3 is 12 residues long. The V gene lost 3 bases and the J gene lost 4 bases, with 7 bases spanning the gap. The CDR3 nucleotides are TGTGCCAGCAGTGAGCTCCCGTACGAGCAGTACTTC. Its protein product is CASSELPYEQYF.

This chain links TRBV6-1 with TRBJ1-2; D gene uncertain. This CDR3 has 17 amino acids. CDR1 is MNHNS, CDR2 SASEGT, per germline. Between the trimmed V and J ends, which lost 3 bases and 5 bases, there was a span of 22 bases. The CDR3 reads CASSETPAGRRRYGYTF. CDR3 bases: TGTGCCAGCAGTGAGACCCCAGCGGGAAGGAGACGTTATGGCTACACCTTC.

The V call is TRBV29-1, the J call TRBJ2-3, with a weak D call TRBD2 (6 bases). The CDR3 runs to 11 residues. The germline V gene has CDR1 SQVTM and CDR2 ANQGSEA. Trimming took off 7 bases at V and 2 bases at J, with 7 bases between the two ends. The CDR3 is CSAGDTDTQYF. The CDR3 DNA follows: TGCAGCGCGGGGGACACAGATACGCAGTATTTT.